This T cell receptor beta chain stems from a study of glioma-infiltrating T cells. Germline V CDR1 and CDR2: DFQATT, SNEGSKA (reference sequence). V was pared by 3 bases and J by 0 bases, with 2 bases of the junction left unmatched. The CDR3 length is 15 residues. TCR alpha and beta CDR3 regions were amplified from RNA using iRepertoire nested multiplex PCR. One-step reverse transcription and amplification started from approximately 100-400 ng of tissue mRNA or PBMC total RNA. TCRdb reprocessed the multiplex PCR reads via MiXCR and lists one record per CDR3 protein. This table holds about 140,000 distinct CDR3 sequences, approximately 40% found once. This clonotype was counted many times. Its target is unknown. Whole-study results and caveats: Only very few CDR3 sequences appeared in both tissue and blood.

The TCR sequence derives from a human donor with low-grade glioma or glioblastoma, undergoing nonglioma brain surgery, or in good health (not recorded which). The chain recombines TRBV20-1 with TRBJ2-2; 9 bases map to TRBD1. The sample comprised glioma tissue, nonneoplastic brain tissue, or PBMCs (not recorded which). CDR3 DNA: TGCAGTGCTAGTAGACAGGGGGCGAACACCGGGGAGCTGTTTTTT. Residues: CSASRQGANTGELFF.